A selection of T cell receptor beta chains follows, all from one sample in a study of blood T cells in healthy people across ages. A single record per CDR3 protein comes from TCRdb applying MiXCR to the 5' RACE reads. Among approximately 810,000 distinct CDR3 sequences, 25% to 30% were seen once, and the ten largest hold roughly 17%. Sequenced: blood. The receptors shown here come from a woman older than 75 in good health. Each CDR3 is given with its conserved first and last residue. A D gene is named only where the DNA matches it firmly. The size field is filled for only some rows; it gives once, few, many or a size class.

TRBV7-6,.,once,TRBJ2-7,CVGSLNPSSYEQYF,TGTGTCGGCAGCTTAAACCCTAGCAGCTACGAGCAGTACTTC
TRBV9,.,.,TRBJ2-5,CASSVGGGGGSETQYF,TGTGCCAGCAGCGTAGGGGGAGGTGGGGGGTCAGAGACCCAGTACTTC
TRBV28,.,.,TRBJ1-1,CASSLNLGGNTEAFF,TGTGCCAGCAGTTTAAATTTAGGGGGGAACACTGAAGCTTTCTTT
TRBV10-3,.,.,TRBJ1-6,CAIIYPPNSPLHF,TGTGCCATTATCTATCCTCCTAATTCACCCCTCCACTTT
TRBV7-2,.,few,TRBJ2-1,CASSHSGSRGEQFF,TGTGCCAGCAGCCACTCCGGTAGCCGCGGTGAGCAGTTCTTC
TRBV28,.,many,TRBJ2-7,CASSVAYEQYF,TGTGCCAGCAGTGTAGCGTACGAGCAGTACTTC
TRBV20-1,TRBD2,many,TRBJ2-1,CSAPSSSGGFYNEQFF,TGCAGTGCTCCTTCCTCTAGCGGGGGTTTTTACAATGAGCAGTTCTTC
TRBV15,.,few,TRBJ2-5,CATSRVAGLETQYF,TGTGCCACCAGCAGGGTGGCGGGTTTAGAGACCCAGTACTTC
TRBV2,.,.,TRBJ2-3,CASSTISGWTSTDTQYF,TGTGCCAGCAGTACTATCTCAGGGTGGACAAGCACAGATACGCAGTATTTT
TRBV6-2/TRBV6-3,.,.,TRBJ1-5,CVSSTNTGRINQPQHF,TGTGTCAGCAGTACCAACACAGGGAGAATCAATCAGCCCCAGCATTTT